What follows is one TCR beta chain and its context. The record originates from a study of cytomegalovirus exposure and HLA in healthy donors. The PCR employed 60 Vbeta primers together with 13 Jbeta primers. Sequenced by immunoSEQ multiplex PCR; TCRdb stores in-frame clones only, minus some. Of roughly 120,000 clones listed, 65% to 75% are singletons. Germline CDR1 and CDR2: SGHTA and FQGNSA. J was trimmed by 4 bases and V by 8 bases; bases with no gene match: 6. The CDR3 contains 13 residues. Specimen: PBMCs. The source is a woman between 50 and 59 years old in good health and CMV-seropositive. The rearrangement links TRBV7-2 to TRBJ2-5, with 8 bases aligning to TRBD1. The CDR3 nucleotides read TGTGCCAGCCGCAGGGGGCTGGGAGAGACCCAGTACTTC. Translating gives CASRRGLGETQYF. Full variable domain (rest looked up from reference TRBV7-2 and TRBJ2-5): GAGVSQSPSNKVTEKGKDVELRCDPISGHTALYWYRQSLGQGLEFLIYFQGNSAPDKSGLPSDRFSAERTGGSVSTLTIQRTQQEDSAVYLCASRRGLGETQYFGPGTRLLVL.